The T cell receptor beta chain described here comes from a study of T cells in tumors after PD-1 blockade. Study at large: Prior checkpoint blockade, systemic immunosuppressant use, or anti-cancer therapy within 4 weeks excluded patients.

The CDR3 has 14 amino acids. Looked up from germline, CDR1 is SGHTA and CDR2 is FQGNSA. V gave up 2 bases and J gave up 4 bases; unmatched junction bases: 2. This clone is termed medium-sized (0.01 to 0.1%). What it binds is unknown. General study findings and limits: Approximately 41% of tumor TCR clonotypes were also found in blood.

TCRdb keeps only in-frame clones here, not all; method: immunoSEQ multiplex PCR. The table shows 45,000 to 60,000 clones, with roughly 80% occurring only once. The source is a human donor with basal cell carcinoma. The chain joins TRBV7-2 to TRBJ1-5; TRBD1 agrees at 7 bases. Sequencing used PBMCs, obtained before anti-PD-1 treatment. CDR3 loop: CASSLRGQNQPQHF. The CDR3 nucleotides are TGTGCCAGCAGCTTAAGGGGACAGAATCAGCCCCAGCATTTT.